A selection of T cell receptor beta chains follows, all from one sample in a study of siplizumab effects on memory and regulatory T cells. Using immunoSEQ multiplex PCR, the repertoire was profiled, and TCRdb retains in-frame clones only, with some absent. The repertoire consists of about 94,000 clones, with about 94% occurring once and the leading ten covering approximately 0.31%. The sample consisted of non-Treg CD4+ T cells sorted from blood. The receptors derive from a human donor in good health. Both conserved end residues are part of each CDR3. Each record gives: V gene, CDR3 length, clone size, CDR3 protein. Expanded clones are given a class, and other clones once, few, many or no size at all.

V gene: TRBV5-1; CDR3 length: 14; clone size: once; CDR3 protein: CASSPGTGRETQYF
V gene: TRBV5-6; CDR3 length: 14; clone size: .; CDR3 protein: CASSLWLTAYEQYF
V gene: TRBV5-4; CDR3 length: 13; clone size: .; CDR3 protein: CASRPNSGDEQFF
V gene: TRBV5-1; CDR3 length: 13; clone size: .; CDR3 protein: CASSTDVRYEQYF
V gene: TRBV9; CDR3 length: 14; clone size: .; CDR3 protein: CASSRPGSYNEQFF
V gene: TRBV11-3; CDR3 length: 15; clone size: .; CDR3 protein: CASDGGHSGANVLTF
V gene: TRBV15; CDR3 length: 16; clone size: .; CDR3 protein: CATSRRTGTSGKEAFF
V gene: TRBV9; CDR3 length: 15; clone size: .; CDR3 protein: CASSSRGTSGNTIYF
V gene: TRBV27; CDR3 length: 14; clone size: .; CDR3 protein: CASSPRSASYEQYF
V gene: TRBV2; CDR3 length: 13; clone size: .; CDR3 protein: CANTRDRTDTQYF
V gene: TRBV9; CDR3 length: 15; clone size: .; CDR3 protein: CASSGGQLSTGELFF
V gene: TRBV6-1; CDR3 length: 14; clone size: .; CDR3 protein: CASSPLEGPYGYTF
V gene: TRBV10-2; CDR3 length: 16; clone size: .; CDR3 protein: CASSPSGGATNTEAFF
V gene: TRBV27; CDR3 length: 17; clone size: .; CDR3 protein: CASSPQQGLAYNSPLHF
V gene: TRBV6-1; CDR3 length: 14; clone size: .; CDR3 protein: CASSDTGPHGELFF
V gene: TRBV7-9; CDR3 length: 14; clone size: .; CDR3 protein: CASSLDRGPYEQYF
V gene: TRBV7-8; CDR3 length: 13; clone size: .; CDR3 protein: CASSIRDQNIQYF
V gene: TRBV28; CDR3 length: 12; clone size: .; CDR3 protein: CASRVGGNEAFF
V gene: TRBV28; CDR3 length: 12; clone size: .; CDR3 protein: CASSLLTYEQYF
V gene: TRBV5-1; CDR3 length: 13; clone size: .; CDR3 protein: CASSSGQFGLQYF
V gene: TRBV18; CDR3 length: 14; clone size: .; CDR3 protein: CATREGSYNSPLHF
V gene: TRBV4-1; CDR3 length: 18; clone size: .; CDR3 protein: CASSQGSRWREGSDTQYF
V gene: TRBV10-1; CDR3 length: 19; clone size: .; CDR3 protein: CASSDILAGTRVSYNEQFF
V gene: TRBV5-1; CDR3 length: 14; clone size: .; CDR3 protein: CASSLEGSTGEQYF
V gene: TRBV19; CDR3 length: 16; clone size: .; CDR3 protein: CASSIGQGLSTDTQYF
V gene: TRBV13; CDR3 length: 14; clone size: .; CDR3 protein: CASSSGQGAAPLHF